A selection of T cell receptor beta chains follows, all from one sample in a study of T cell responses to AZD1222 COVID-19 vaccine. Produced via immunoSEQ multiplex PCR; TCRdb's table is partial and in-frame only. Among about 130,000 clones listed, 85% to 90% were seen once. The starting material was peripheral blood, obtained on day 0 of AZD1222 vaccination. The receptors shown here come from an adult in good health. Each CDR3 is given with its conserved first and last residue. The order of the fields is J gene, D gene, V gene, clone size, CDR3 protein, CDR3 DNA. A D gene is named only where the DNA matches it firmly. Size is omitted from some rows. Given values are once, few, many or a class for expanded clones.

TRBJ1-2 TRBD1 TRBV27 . CASSLDRGGWGYTF TGTGCCAGCAGTTTAGACAGGGGGGGTTGGGGCTACACCTTC
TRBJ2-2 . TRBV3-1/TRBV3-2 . CATSPTMLTGELFF TGTGCCACCTCCCCAACTATGTTAACCGGGGAGCTGTTTTTT
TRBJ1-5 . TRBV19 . CASSLGPSNQPQHF TGTGCCAGTAGCCTTGGGCCTAGCAATCAGCCCCAGCATTTT
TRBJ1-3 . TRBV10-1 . CASSPGQPGNTIYF TGCGCCAGCAGTCCCGGACAGCCAGGAAACACCATATATTTT
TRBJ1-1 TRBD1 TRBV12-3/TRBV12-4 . CASSLMGTGEAFF TGTGCCAGCAGTTTAATGGGGACAGGAGAAGCTTTCTTT
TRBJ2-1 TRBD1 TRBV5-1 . CASSLGQGYEQFF TGCGCCAGCAGCTTGGGACAGGGGTATGAGCAGTTCTTC
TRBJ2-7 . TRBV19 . CASSLRISYEQYF TGTGCCAGTAGCCTCCGTATCTCCTACGAGCAGTACTTC
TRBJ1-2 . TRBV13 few CASSLGRQSGYTF TGTGCCAGCAGCTTAGGAAGACAGAGTGGCTACACCTTC
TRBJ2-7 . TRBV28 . CASSLMGAKYEQYF TGTGCCAGCAGTTTGATGGGGGCCAAGTACGAGCAGTACTTC
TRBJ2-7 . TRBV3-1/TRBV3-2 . CASSQRPPRAYEQYF TGTGCCAGCAGCCAAAGGCCCCCGAGAGCCTACGAGCAGTACTTC
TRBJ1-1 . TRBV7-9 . CASSFVGANTEAFF TGTGCCAGCAGCTTTGTAGGAGCGAACACTGAAGCTTTCTTT
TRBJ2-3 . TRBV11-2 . CASSLGLVGDTQYF TGTGCCAGCAGCTTAGGCTTAGTAGGAGATACGCAGTATTTT
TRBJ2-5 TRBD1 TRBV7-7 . CASSYTPPGQGARETQYF TGTGCTAGCAGCTACACACCACCTGGACAGGGGGCTAGGGAGACCCAGTACTTC
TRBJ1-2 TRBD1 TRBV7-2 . CASSLVSTGENYGYTF TGTGCCAGCAGCTTAGTTAGTACAGGGGAGAACTATGGCTACACCTTC
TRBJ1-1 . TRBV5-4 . CASRGGTVFGTEAFF TGTGCCAGCAGAGGGGGAACAGTTTTTGGCACTGAAGCTTTCTTT
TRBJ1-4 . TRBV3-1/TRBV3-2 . CASSQDFATNEKLFF TGTGCCAGCAGCCAGGATTTTGCAACTAATGAAAAACTGTTTTTT
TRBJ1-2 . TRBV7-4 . CASTSGQVGVDNYGYTF TGTGCCAGCACATCAGGTCAGGTGGGCGTCGACAACTATGGCTACACCTTC
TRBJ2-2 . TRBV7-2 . CASSPRQASNTGELFF TGTGCCAGCAGCCCCCGCCAAGCATCGAACACCGGGGAGCTGTTTTTT
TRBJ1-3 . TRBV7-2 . CASSSSPGSGNTIYF TGTGCCAGCAGCTCCTCCCCGGGGAGCGGAAACACCATATATTTT
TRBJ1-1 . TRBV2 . CASSEGGNTEAFF TGTGCCAGCAGTGAAGGGGGGAACACTGAAGCTTTCTTT
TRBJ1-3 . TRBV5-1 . CASSFTGLDGNTIYF TGCGCCAGCAGCTTCACAGGGTTGGATGGAAACACCATATATTTT
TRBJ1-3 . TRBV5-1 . CASSLFPGNTIYF TGCGCCAGCAGCTTGTTTCCTGGAAACACCATATATTTT
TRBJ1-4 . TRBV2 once CASSQAFGGSEKLFF TGTGCCAGCAGCCAGGCGTTTGGAGGGTCTGAAAAACTGTTTTTT
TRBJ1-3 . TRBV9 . CASSAQGFSGNTIYF TGTGCCAGCAGCGCACAGGGATTCTCTGGAAACACCATATATTTT
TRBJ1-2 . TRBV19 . CASTLAALSYGYTF TGTGCCAGTACCCTGGCGGCGCTGTCCTATGGCTACACCTTC
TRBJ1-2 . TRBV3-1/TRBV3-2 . CASRPQRPNYGYTF TGTGCCAGCAGACCACAGAGGCCTAACTATGGCTACACCTTC
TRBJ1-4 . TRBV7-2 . CASSSNAATNEKLFF TGTGCCAGCAGCTCCAACGCTGCAACTAATGAAAAACTGTTTTTT
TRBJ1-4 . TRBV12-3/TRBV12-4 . CASTTRAEKLFF TGTGCCAGCACTACCAGAGCTGAAAAACTGTTTTTT
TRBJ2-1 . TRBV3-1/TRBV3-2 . CASSQAPRADVQFF TGTGCCAGCAGCCAAGCCCCTCGTGCAGATGTGCAGTTCTTC
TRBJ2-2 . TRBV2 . CASRALRGNTGELFF TGTGCCAGCAGGGCCCTCAGGGGTAACACCGGGGAGCTGTTTTTT
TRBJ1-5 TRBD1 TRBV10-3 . CAIRGQAHQPQHF TGTGCCATCAGGGGACAGGCCCATCAGCCCCAGCATTTT
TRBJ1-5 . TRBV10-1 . CASSDTGSQPQHF TGCGCCAGCAGTGATACAGGGAGTCAGCCCCAGCATTTT
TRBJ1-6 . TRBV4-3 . CASSPVRAISPLHF TGCGCCAGCAGCCCAGTGAGGGCCATCTCACCCCTCCACTTT
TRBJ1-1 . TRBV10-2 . CASTGQRQTEAFF TGCGCCAGCACTGGCCAACGGCAGACCGAAGCTTTCTTT
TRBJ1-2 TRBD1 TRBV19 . CASSIRSREGHRGHGYTF TGTGCCAGTTCCATTCGCTCTCGTGAGGGCCACAGGGGGCATGGCTACACCTTC
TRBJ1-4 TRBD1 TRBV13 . CASSTRTGLNEKLFF TGTGCCAGCAGCACGCGGACAGGCCTAAATGAAAAACTGTTTTTT